This TCR beta chain was obtained from a study of T cells in narcolepsy (dated by TCRdb to between 2018 and 2020). Regarding the complete study: Patients with narcolepsy type 1 or type 2 (NT1, NT2) were enrolled in the study together with healthy control donors. Autoreactive T cells targeting hypocretin neuron self-antigens (hypocretin, TRIB2) were sought in narcolepsy patients, and TCR Vbeta sequencing was used to track clonotypes in blood and CSF.

About this clone itself: It has no known antigen specificity. No clone much larger than this one lies a single base away; base qualities are absent.

The library was obtained by the immunoSEQ multiplex PCR assay. TCRdb's version of the immuneACCESS table is confined to in-frame rearrangements and falls short of the full clone set. An unresolved V gene accounts for under half of the shortfall where checked; the remainder is of unknown origin. The sample yields tens of thousands of clones; around 89% were counted once. The ten most abundant clones make up less than 1.5% of the sample. Broad study findings and their caveats: No sequences matching autoreactive T cell clones were present in some of the blood memory CD4+ repertoires from patients and controls. HCRT-specific and TRIB2-specific autoreactive clonotypes were highlighted in plots that compared CD4+ T cell clonotypes in CSF versus blood from the same patient. Patients and controls had comparable numbers of sequenced blood memory CD4+ clonotypes, averaging about 37,000 and 33,000, respectively. Autoreactive clonotypes were reported to be detected serially in the blood of the same patients and of different patients, but not in the blood of healthy controls.

Taken from the germline V gene, the CDR1 and CDR2 loops are SGHTS and YDEGEE. Counted from cysteine to phenylalanine, this CDR3 has 17 amino acids. The retained sequence is limited to the CDR3, 51 bases, with the frame set at the first base. V lost 3 bases and J lost 2 bases; the stretch between them is 19 bases long. For TCR Vbeta sequencing, memory CD4+ T cells were sorted ex vivo from the peripheral blood of both healthy controls and narcolepsy patients. The sequence links TRBV5-8 to TRBJ2-3; the D gene is possibly TRBD1 or TRBD2, with 5 bases matching each. Sequencing input: CD45RA- memory CD4+ T cells from PBMCs. Sample cell subset or site, as interpreted from the label and publication: memory T cells sorted ex vivo from peripheral blood. This sequence originates from a human donor with narcolepsy. The nucleotide sequence is TGTGCCAGCAGCTCGATCTCCGGGACGACCTACACAGATACGCAGTATTTT. Its translation is CASSSISGTTYTDTQYF.